This TCR beta chain was captured by sequencing in a study of molecular identifiers for immune sequencing clone quantification. Background on the study: Sequencing covered four of five parts into which replicate RNA from approximately 22,000 or 94,000 naive CD8 cells was split.

TCRdb used MiXCR to reprocess the PCR reads, holding one entry per CDR3 protein. The sample yields 300,000 to 400,000 distinct CDR3 sequences, about a quarter seen once. The CDR3 runs 13 residues. Germline V gives CDR1 SGHTA, CDR2 FQGTGA. On this clonotype: This may come from a read error, since a much larger clone is one base off.

The genes are TRBV7-3 and TRBJ1-5; D not resolved. The receptor was isolated from a human donor in good health. Some libraries in this study had Jurkat cell RNA spiked in. The specimen was naive CD8+ T cells from blood, with Jurkat cell RNA spiked in. Subset indicated: FACS-sorted CD8+CD4-CCR7+CD45RA+ naive T cells. CDR3 sequence: CASSLGGHQPPHF. CDR3 nucleotides: TGTGCCAGCAGCTTAGGTGGTCACCAGCCCCCGCATTTT.